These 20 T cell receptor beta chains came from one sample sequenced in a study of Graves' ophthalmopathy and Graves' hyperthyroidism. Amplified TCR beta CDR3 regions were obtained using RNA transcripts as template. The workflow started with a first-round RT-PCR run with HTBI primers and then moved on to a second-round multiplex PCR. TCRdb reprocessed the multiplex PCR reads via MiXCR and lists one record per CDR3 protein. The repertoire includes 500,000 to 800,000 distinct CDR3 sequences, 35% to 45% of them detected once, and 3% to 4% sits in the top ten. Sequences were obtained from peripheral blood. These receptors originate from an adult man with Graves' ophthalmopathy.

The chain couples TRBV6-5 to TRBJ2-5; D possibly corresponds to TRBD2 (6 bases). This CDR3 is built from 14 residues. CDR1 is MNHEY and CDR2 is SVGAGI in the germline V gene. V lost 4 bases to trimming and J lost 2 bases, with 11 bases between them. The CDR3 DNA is TGTGCCAGCAGTTCAGTGGGGGGACAAGAGACCCAGTACTTC. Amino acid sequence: CASSSVGGQETQYF.

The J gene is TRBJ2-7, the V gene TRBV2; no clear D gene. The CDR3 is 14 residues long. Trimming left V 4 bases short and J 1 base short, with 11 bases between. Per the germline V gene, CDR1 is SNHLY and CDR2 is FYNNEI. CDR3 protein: CASSGSPNSYEQYF. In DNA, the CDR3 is TGTGCCAGCAGTGGCAGCCCCAATTCCTACGAGCAGTACTTC.

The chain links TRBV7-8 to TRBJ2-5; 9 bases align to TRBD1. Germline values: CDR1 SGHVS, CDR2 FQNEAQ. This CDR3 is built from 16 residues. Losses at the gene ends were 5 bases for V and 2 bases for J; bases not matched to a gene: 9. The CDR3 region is CASSRPGQGGQETQYF. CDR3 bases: TGTGCCAGCAGCCGGCCGGGACAGGGCGGGCAAGAGACCCAGTACTTC.

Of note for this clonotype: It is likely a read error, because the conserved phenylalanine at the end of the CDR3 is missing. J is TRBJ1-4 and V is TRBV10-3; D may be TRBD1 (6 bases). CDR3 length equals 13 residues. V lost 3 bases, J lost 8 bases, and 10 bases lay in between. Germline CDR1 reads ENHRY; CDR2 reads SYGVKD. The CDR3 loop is CAISDRGDEKLFL. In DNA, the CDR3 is TGTGCCATCAGTGACAGGGGCGACGAAAAACTGTTTCTT.

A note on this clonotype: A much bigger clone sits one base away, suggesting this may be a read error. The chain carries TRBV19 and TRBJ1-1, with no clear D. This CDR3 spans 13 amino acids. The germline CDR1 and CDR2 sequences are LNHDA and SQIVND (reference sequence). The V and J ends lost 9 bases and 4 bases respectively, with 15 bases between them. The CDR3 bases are TGTGCCAGCAGTTACTCGAAGAGCACTGAAGCTTTCTTT. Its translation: CASSYSKSTEAFF. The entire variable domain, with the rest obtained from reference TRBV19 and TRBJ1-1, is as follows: DGGITQSPKYLFRKEGQNVTLSCEQNLNHDAMYWYRQDPGQGLRLIYYSQIVNDFQKGDIAEGYSVSREKKESFPLTVTSAQKNPTAFYLCASSYSKSTEAFFGQGTRLTVV.

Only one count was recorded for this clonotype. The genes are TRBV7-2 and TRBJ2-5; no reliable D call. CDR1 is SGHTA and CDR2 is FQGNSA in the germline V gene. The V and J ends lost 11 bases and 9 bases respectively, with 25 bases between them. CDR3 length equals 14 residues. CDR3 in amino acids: CAWSDFGPVVAQYF. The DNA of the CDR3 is TGTGCCTGGAGCGACTTCGGACCCGTGGTGGCCCAGTACTTC.

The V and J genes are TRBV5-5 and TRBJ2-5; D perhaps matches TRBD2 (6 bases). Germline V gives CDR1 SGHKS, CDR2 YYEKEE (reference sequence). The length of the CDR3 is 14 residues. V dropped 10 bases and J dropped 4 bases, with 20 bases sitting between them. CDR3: CAWTIVGTGETQYF. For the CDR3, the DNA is TGTGCCTGGACTATCGTGGGGACGGGAGAGACCCAGTACTTC.

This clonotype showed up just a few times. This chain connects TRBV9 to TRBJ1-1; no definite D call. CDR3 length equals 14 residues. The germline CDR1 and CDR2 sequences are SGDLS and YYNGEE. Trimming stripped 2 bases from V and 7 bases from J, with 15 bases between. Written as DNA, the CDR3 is TGTGCCAGCAGCGTGGGCACGACCTGGGGTGAAGCTTTCTTT. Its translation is CASSVGTTWGEAFF.

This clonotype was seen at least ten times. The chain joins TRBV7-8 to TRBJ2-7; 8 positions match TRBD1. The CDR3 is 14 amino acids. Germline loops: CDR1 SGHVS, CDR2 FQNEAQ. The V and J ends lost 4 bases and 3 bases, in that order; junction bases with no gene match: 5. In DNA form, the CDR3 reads TGTGCCAGCAGCTACACAGGGGGGATCTACGAGCAGTACTTC. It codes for CASSYTGGIYEQYF.

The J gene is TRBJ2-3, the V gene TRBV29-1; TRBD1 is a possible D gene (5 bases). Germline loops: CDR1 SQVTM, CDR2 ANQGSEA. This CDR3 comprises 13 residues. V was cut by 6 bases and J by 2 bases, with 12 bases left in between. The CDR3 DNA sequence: TGCAGCGTGAGGCAGGGTGCCACAGATACGCAGTATTTT. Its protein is CSVRQGATDTQYF.

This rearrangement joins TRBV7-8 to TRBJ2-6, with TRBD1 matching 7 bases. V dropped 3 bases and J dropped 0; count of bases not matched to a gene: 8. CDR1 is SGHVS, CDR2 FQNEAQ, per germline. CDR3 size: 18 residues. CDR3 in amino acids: CASSFWGQPYSGANVLTF. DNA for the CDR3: TGTGCCAGCAGCTTTTGGGGACAGCCCTACTCTGGGGCCAACGTCCTGACTTTC.

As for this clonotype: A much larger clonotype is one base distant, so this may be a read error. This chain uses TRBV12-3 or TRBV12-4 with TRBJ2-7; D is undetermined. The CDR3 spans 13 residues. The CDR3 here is CASGSSQSYEQYF. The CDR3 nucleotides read TGTGCTAGTGGTTCGTCCCAGAGCTACGAGCAGTACTTC.

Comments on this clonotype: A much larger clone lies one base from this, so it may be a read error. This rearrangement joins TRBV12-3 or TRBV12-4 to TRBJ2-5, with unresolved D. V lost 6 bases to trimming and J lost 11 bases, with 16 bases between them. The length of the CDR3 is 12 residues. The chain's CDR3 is CASRTEAYGQYF. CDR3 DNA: TGTGCCAGCAGGACCGAGGCGTACGGGCAGTACTTC.

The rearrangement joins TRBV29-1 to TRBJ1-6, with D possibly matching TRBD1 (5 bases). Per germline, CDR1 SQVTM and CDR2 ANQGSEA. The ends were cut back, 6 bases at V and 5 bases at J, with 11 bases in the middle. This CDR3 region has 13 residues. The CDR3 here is CSVRGPDNSPLHF. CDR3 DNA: TGCAGCGTACGGGGACCGGATAATTCACCCCTCCACTTT.

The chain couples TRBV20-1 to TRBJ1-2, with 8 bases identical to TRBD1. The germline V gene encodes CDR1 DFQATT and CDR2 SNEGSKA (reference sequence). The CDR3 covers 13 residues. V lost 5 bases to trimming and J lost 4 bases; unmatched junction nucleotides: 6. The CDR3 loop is CSAAQGAGYGYTF. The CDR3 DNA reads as TGCAGTGCTGCCCAGGGGGCGGGCTATGGCTACACCTTC.

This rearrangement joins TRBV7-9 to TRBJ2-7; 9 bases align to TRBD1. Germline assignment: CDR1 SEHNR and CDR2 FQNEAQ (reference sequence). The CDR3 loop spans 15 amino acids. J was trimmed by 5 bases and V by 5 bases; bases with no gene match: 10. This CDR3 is CASSGNWDRAHEQYF. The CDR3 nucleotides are TGTGCCAGCAGCGGCAACTGGGACAGGGCTCACGAGCAGTACTTC.

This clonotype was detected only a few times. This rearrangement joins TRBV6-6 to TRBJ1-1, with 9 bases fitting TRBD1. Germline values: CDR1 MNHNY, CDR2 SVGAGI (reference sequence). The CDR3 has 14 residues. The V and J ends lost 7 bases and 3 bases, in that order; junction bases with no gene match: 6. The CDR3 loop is CASNDRGEYTEAFF. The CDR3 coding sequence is TGTGCCAGCAACGACAGGGGGGAGTACACTGAAGCTTTCTTT.

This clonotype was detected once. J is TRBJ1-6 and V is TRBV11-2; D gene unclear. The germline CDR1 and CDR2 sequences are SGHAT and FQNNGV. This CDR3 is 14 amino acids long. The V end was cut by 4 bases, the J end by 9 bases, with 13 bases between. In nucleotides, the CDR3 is TGTGCCAGCAGCTCCCTGGACGGGCGTTCACCCCTCCACTTT. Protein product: CASSSLDGRSPLHF. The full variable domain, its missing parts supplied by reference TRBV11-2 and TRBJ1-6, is EAGVAQSPRYKIIEKRQSVAFWCNPISGHATLYWYQQILGQGPKLLIQFQNNGVVDDSQLPKDRFSAERLKGVDSTLKIQPAKLEDSAVYLCASSSLDGRSPLHFGNGTRLTVT.

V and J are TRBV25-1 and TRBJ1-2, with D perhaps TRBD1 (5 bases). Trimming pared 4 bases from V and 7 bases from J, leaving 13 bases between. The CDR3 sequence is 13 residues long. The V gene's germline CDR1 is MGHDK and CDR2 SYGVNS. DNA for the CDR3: TGTGCCAGCAGTGGGGACTCGACGGGTGGCTACACCTTC. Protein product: CASSGDSTGGYTF.

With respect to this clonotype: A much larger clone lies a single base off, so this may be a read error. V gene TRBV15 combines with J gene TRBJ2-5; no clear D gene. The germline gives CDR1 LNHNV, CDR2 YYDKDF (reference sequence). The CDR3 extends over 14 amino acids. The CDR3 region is CATSGILRQETRYF. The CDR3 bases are TGTGCCACCAGCGGTATACTAAGACAAGAGACCCGGTACTTC.